This TCR beta chain stems from a study of cytomegalovirus exposure and HLA in healthy donors (dated by TCRdb to the late 2010s). A note on the overall study: According to an earlier analysis of 587 of the donors, about 179 million T cells yielded approximately 120 million unique TCR beta sequences and roughly 280 Gb of sequence data. Roughly 300 gigabases of sequencing data and 70 million to 100 million unique TCR sequences made up an early release that covered 500 to 700 HLA-typed donors. Of the roughly 400 genotyped donors, roughly 80% fell in the genetic ancestry cluster associated with self-reported Caucasian donors. The aim of the study was to test whether cataloging public T cell receptors could identify signatures of past pathogen exposure. The study used immunosequencing to profile the T cell repertoires of more than 650 subjects and linked those repertoires to cytomegalovirus serostatus. In addition to the first cohort of around 670 subjects, a separate validation cohort of about 120 different subjects was used. High-throughput TCR immunosequencing, statistical association of individual TCRs with disease status, and machine learning were combined to predict cytomegalovirus infection status. A later analysis re-examined previously published TCR beta repertoires from 600 to 700 donors and added high-resolution HLA genotyping to investigate patterns of TCR occurrence. Rather than using new phenotypic data, the later analysis identified candidate immune exposures from TCR beta sequences and from how often those sequences occurred across donors. An earlier analysis of 587 of the donors used high-throughput TCR beta sequencing to judge whether each TCR beta V gene segment behaved as functional or pseudogenic. Donor age, sex, ethnicity and CMV serostatus were compiled alongside the repertoire data. In a later genetic analysis, genome-wide SNP genotypes for about 65% of the 666 donors were used, and that subset was treated as a discovery cohort. All discovery cohort repertoires had been generated on a single sequencing platform. HLA typing included class I and class II loci at four-digit resolution. The number of donors typed differed by locus, with about 620-630 for A, B, C, DRB1 and DQB1, around 500 for DQA1, 600 to 610 for DPA1, and some 440 for DPB1. Several DR-DQ haplotypes were treated as single units for association and clustering because of strong linkage in the cohort. Among about 410 genotyped donors of the cohort, an average of around 240,000 unique TCR beta nucleotide sequences was sequenced per donor, of which approximately 18% were non-productive.

The germline V end is reduced by 2 bases and the J end by 3 bases; junction bases left unmatched: 21. The CDR3 spans 20 residues, from the cysteine through the phenylalanine. The entry retains the CDR3 DNA only, 60 bases that are in frame from base 1. A remark on this clone: Its antigen is currently not known. No much larger clone is present one base from it, and per-base qualities are unavailable.

The cohort comprised more than 550 healthy bone marrow donors. At the time of sampling, every cohort member was nominally healthy, though immune exposures that went unrecorded were likely present. The donor tested CMV seropositive, placing the donor among the roughly 300 seropositive members of the cohort. A peripheral blood sample was provided by each donor, and peripheral blood mononuclear cells were used for TCR beta sequencing. The Qiagen DNeasy Blood Extraction Kit was used to extract genomic DNA from the blood cell samples. Libraries came from the immunoSEQ multiplex PCR assay. A mixture of 60 forward primers for TCR Vbeta segments and 13 reverse primers for TCR Jbeta segments was used in the multiplex PCR. The CDR3 region of rearranged TCR beta genes was amplified from genomic DNA with a multiplex PCR assay. The amplified TCR beta libraries were sequenced on the Illumina HiSeq System as 87-base-pair reads. In the paper's pipeline: In a later analysis, some 80 million unique TCR beta chains were counted across the 500 to 850 repertoires, and around 11 million of these chains were shared by at least two donors. Raw reads were error-corrected and collapsed into unique sequences by a nearest-neighbor algorithm in which closely related sequences were merged to remove PCR and sequencing errors. V, D and J gene segments were assigned by aligning CDR3 sequences to IMGT reference sequences. For a sequence to be retained, at least a six-nucleotide match to both a V gene segment and a J gene segment was required. A rearrangement counted as productive if the CDR3 had no stop codons and remained in frame with V and J, and every other rearrangement counted as non-productive. CDR3 was defined by IMGT convention, running from the second conserved V-encoded cysteine to the conserved J-encoded phenylalanine. The earlier analysis of approximately 500 of the donors excluded sequences that lacked an unambiguous match to a single V gene segment. An earlier analysis of a few hundred of the donors classified V segments as functional when productive rearrangements were above 56.7% and as segregating when the standard deviation between donors was above 5%. A statistical classification framework was built to diagnose cytomegalovirus status from the catalog of TCR beta chain sequences. V and J gene assignment, in a later analysis, came from comparing TCR nucleotide sequences with IMGT/GENE-DB human TR gene sequences. In a later analysis, CDR3 sequences and most-parsimonious VDJ recombination scenarios were assigned using the TCRdist pipeline. In a later analysis, each TCR beta chain was defined by its CDR3 amino acid sequence together with its V-gene family, and reads lacking a unique V-gene family were excluded. A later analysis removed 600 or so highly shared, low-generation-probability nucleotide sequences to deal with suspected cross-contamination and a sequencing artifact. For each public chain, a later analysis derived a clonal expansion index from normalized ranks of inferred template counts within each repertoire. Generation probabilities in a later analysis came from a VDJ recombination model fitted to out-of-frame rearrangements, and those results were checked against IGoR. In a later analysis, TCR-TCR, TCR-HLA and TCR-CMV co-occurrence was scored with hypergeometric tests, and a repertoire-size bias correction was applied to TCR pairs. To estimate false discovery rates, a later analysis permuted the HLA or CMV assignments 20 times. In a later analysis, co-occurring TCRs were grouped using DBSCAN, and TCRdist sequence similarity was added for clustering within HLA-allele-positive subsets. Repertoires with fewer than 30,000 or more than 120,000 public chains were left out of co-occurrence clustering, as were about five repertoires with anomalous nucleotide sharing. Entries here come from immuneACCESS through TCRdb and include only in-frame sequences with V and J called. Some clones fail to appear in such tables; in the studies checked, an unresolved V gene covers under half of the shortfall, and the cause of the remainder is unknown. V, J and clone size reflect that table, while D and trimming were determined from the DNA. This sample comprises some 100,000 clones, over 60% of them detected only once. Of the sample, roughly 4% is held by the ten largest clones.

The investigation overall reported the following: Correlated functional status among segregating V segments might be attributable to linkage disequilibrium, but an unknown experimental factor could not be ruled out. Because HLA typing was missing for some donors at each locus, association tests included only the typed subset. A cluster of highly shared sequence variants was judged likely to be a technical artifact of the sequencing pipeline. Most TCR sequences were observed very rarely across donors, whereas some public TCRs were present in many individuals. According to a later analysis, parvovirus B19, influenza, CMV and Epstein-Barr virus appeared linked to several top co-occurrence clusters. The cohort was sequenced for TCR beta chains only, and without alpha or paired-chain data the features that could be detected were limited. The authors suggested that the approach could potentially be generalized to other disease states and immunological phenotypes. Immune exposure information for the cohort was limited to CMV serostatus. Compared with equally common non-associated chains, HLA-associated TCR beta chains in a later analysis were more clonally expanded and had lower generation probabilities. A further reported finding was that TCR beta sequences accurately predicted the HLA-A and HLA-B alleles for most subjects in the first cohort. Presence/absence analyses assumed roughly uniform sequencing depth across donors, an assumption that may not hold. In a later analysis, around 15,000 TCR beta sequences were associated with specific HLA alleles at a false discovery rate of 0.05. In both the original and validation cohorts, the classifier was reported to diagnose cytomegalovirus status with high specificity and sensitivity. In vitro tests confirmed that a few of the cytomegalovirus-associated TCR beta chains recognize cytomegalovirus antigens. In a later genetic analysis, a missense DCLRE1C variant was associated with V-gene and J-gene trimming of TCR beta chains, and the association was replicated in an independent cohort. Because the 87-base-pair reads could not distinguish some IMGT-functional V segments, including TRBV6-2 and TRBV6-3, those segments were excluded. Because counts were too low, seventeen rarely observed V segments, including chromosome 9 orphons, were excluded from the earlier analysis of around 640 of the donors. Strong co-occurrence of HLA alleles, especially DR and DQ, made assigning TCR associations to individual alleles difficult. In an earlier analysis of around 500 of the donors, most TCR beta V segments appeared in productive rearrangements about 90% or about 30% of the time, broadly matching IMGT annotations. Most CMV-associated TCR beta chains appeared to be HLA-restricted in a later analysis, and the HLA associations seemed to be driven largely by CMV exposure. A later genetic analysis reported fewer N-insertions in productive TCRs among donors in an Asian-associated ancestry cluster than the approximately 670-donor mean. The study gave a list of 150 to 200 TCR beta chains associated with cytomegalovirus. A later analysis found that TCR association rates varied across HLA loci, with DRB1 alleles showing the most associated TCRs and HLA-C alleles the fewest.

The sequence came from a female donor in good health and CMV-seropositive. The rearrangement joined TRBV23-1 to TRBJ2-7, with 8 central nucleotides matching TRBD1. TRBV23-1 is an ORF, with its function uncertain. Sequences were obtained from PBMCs. The DNA is as follows: TGCGCCAGCAGTCAACCTGAACCGGGACAGGTGGGGCTACCCATCTACGAGCAGTACTTC. This codes for CASSQPEPGQVGLPIYEQYF.